This TCR beta chain stems from a study of blood T cells in healthy people across ages. Peripheral blood was drawn, 7.5 to 10 milliliters per donor. Combining a sample-barcoded 5' primer with a J-beta primer mix, a second PCR ran for roughly 7 to 11 cycles. No fewer than 2.5 million CDR3-containing paired-end reads came from each sample. TCRdb independently ran MiXCR on the 5' RACE reads; one entry per CDR3 protein. Among under 850,000 distinct CDR3 sequences listed, 36% were seen once. The sample taken for sequencing was blood. This TCR was recovered from a man between 18 and 35 years old in good health.

The CDR3 spells CASTFSGHRGSEAFF. For the CDR3, the DNA is TGTGCCAGCACCTTTTCTGGACATCGGGGGAGTGAAGCTTTCTTT. The chain has TRBV12-3 or TRBV12-4 and TRBJ1-1; a possible D gene is TRBD1 (5 bases). CDR3 length equals 15 residues. V lost 7 bases to trimming and J lost 7 bases, with 22 bases between them.